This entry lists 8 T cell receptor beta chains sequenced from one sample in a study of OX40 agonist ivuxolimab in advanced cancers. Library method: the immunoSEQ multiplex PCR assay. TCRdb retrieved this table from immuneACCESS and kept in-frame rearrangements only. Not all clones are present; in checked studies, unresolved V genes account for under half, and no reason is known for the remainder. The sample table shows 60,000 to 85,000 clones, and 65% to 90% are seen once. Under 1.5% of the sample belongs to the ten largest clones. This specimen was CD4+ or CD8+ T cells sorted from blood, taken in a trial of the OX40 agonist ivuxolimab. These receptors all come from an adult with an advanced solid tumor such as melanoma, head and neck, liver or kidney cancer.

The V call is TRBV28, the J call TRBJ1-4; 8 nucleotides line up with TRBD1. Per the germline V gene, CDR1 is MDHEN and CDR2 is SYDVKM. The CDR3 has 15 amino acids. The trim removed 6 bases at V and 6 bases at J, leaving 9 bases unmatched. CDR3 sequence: CASRTATGAHEKLFF. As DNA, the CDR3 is TGTGCCAGCAGGACTGCGACAGGGGCCCATGAAAAACTGTTTTTT.

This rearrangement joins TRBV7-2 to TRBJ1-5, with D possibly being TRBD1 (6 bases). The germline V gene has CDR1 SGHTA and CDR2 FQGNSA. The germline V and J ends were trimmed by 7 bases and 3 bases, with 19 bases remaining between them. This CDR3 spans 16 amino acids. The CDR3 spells CASTPSAQGPNQPQHF. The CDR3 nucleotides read TGTGCCAGCACCCCGTCGGCACAGGGTCCCAATCAGCCCCAGCATTTT.

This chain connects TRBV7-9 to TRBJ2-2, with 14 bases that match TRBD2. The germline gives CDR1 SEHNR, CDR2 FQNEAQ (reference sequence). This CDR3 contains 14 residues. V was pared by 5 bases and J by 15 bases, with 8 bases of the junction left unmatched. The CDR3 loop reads CASSPGLAGAHVFF. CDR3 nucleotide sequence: TGTGCCAGCAGCCCGGGACTAGCGGGGGCCCATGTGTTTTTT.

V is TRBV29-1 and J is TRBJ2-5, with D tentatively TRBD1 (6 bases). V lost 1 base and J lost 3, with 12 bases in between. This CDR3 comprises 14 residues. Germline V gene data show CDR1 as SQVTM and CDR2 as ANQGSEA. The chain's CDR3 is CSVEAGVQKETQYF. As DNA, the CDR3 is TGCAGCGTTGAAGCAGGGGTACAGAAAGAGACCCAGTACTTC.

CDR3 region: CASSPLLGATYEQYF. Here the CDR3 DNA reads TGTGCCAGCAGCCCATTGCTTGGGGCTACCTACGAGCAGTACTTC. V and J are TRBV6-1 and TRBJ2-7; D possibly corresponds to TRBD1 (5 bases). Between the trimmed V and J ends, which lost 6 bases and 2 bases, there was a span of 17 bases. This CDR3 is 15 amino acids long. The germline V gene encodes CDR1 MNHNS and CDR2 SASEGT.

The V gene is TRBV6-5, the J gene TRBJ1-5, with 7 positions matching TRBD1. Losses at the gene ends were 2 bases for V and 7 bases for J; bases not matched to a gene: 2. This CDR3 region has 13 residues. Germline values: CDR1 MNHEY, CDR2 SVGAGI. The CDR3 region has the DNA TGTGCCAGCAGTTACCGGGACAGCCAGCCCCAGCATTTT. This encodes CASSYRDSQPQHF.

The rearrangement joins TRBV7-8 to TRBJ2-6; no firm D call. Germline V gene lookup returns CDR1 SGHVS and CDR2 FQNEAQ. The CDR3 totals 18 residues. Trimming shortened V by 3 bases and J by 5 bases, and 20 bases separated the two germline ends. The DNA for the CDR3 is TGTGCCAGCAGCTTGAGGCCTTACCCACAAAGTCGGGCCAACGTCCTGACTTTC. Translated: CASSLRPYPQSRANVLTF.

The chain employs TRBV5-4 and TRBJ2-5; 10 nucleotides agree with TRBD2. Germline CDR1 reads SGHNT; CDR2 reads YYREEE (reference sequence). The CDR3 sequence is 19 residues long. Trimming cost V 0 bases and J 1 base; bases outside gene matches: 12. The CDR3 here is CASSLGLAGAARLQETQYF. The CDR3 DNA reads TGTGCCAGCAGCTTGGGTCTAGCGGGGGCCGCCCGCCTCCAAGAGACCCAGTACTTC.